Below are 22 T cell receptor beta chains sequenced from a single sample in a study of identical twins (dated by TCRdb to 2016 to 2017). Libraries were prepared through 5' RACE. The instrument given in TCRdb is Illumina HiSeq 2000. TCRdb redid the processing of the public reads, applying fastp at Q25 and MiXCR, and retained in-frame beta chains. Entries that share a CDR3 protein sequence are merged under the most common genes and DNA. In this sample the table shows some 660,000 distinct CDR3 sequences, less than 10% of which occur a single time. The top ten clones comprise about 0.98% of the sample. The sample also formed part of further work on yellow fever vaccine responses in identical twins.

The sample taken for sequencing was PBMCs. The receptors derive from a woman between 18 and 29 years old in good health.

The sample holds a few counts of this clonotype. The chain uses TRBV9 and TRBJ2-2; 9 bases align to TRBD2. The CDR3 is 16 amino acids. With V trimmed by 3 bases and J by 1 base, 4 bases remained unmatched. Germline V CDR1 and CDR2: SGDLS, YYNGEE. CDR3 in amino acids: CASSGYSGGNTGELFF. The DNA of the CDR3 is TGTGCCAGCAGCGGGTATAGCGGGGGGAACACCGGGGAGCTGTTTTTT.

For this clonotype: Mismatch with germline at one junction end may stem from a read error. The V gene is TRBV3-1, the J gene TRBJ2-7; the D gene is possibly TRBD2 (5 bases). There are 12 residues in the CDR3. Germline loops: CDR1 LGHDT, CDR2 YNNKEL (reference sequence). As DNA, the CDR3 is TGTGCCAGAAGCCAAGAGGCCGCCGGAGCGGTTTTC. Protein sequence: CARSQEAAGAVF.

This clonotype was seen a few times. The rearrangement links TRBV2 to TRBJ2-1; D unresolved. Germline V CDR1 and CDR2: SNHLY, FYNNEI. V lost 3 bases to trimming and J lost 4 bases, with 10 bases between them. The CDR3 covers 14 residues. The CDR3 nucleotides are TGTGCCAGCAGTGACGAGATCGTATACAATGAGCAGTTCTTC. Protein product: CASSDEIVYNEQFF.

This clonotype was seen ten or more times. The chain recombines TRBV5-1 with TRBJ2-3, with 11 positions matching TRBD1. This CDR3 region has 15 residues. The V gene's germline CDR1 is SGHRS and CDR2 YFSETQ. After removal of 2 bases from V and 3 bases from J, the junction contained 2 bases not matched to a gene. The CDR3 protein is CASSFGQGATDTQYF. The DNA of the CDR3 is TGCGCCAGCAGCTTCGGACAGGGGGCGACAGATACGCAGTATTTT.

The sample holds many counts of this clonotype. The genes are TRBV5-1 and TRBJ2-2; TRBD1 aligns across 7 bases. The CDR3 sequence is 16 residues long. V trimming: 0 bases; J trimming: 6 bases; junction bases outside the gene matches: 8. Germline-derived CDR1 and CDR2 are SGHRS and YFSETQ. This CDR3 is CASSLVPGGNAGELFF. CDR3 in DNA: TGCGCCAGCAGCTTGGTCCCAGGGGGTAACGCCGGGGAGCTGTTTTTT.

This rearrangement joins TRBV6-1 to TRBJ1-4, with a tentative D call TRBD1 (6 bases). V shed 4 bases and J shed 3 bases, with 9 bases lying between them. The CDR3 has 14 residues. Germline CDR1 and CDR2: MNHNS and SASEGT. CDR3 bases: TGTGCCAGCAGTGGGGGGGCCGCTAATGAAAAACTGTTTTTT. Translating gives CASSGGAANEKLFF.

The sample holds a few counts of this clonotype. This sequence joins TRBV28 and TRBJ2-5; 7 bases fit TRBD1. Germline V lookup: CDR1 MDHEN, CDR2 SYDVKM. The length of the CDR3 is 12 residues. After removal of 5 bases from V and 6 bases from J, the junction contained 3 bases not matched to a gene. The CDR3 is CASSLQGQTQYF. The DNA of the CDR3 is TGTGCCAGCAGTCTACAGGGGCAGACCCAGTACTTC.

The DNA of the CDR3 is TGTGCCAGCAGCCTGAGGACAGGGGGCTACACCTTC. This encodes CASSLRTGGYTF. The chain joins TRBV5-5 to TRBJ1-2; 8 bases line up with TRBD1. This CDR3 contains 12 residues. J lost 8 bases, V lost 4 bases, and 4 bases had no gene match. CDR1 SGHKS and CDR2 YYEKEE come from the germline V gene (reference sequence).

This clonotype has a count of ten or more. CDR3 in amino acids: CASSRRSQGQGMETQYF. The CDR3 DNA follows: TGTGCCAGCAGCCGACGAAGCCAGGGACAGGGAATGGAGACCCAGTACTTC. The rearrangement uses TRBV12-3 or TRBV12-4 and TRBJ2-5, with 9 bases matching TRBD1. The CDR3 loop spans 17 amino acids. V gave up 6 bases and J gave up 5 bases; unmatched junction bases: 16.

Only a few counts were recorded for this clonotype. This chain joins TRBV12-3 or TRBV12-4 and TRBJ1-4, with 9 bases identical to TRBD1. Unmatched junction bases numbered 5, after V lost 5 bases and J lost 7 bases. The CDR3 totals 14 residues. CDR3 DNA: TGTGCCAGCAGTAAGGACAGGGGAGGTGAAAAACTGTTTTTT. This translates into CASSKDRGGEKLFF.

This clonotype was recorded at least ten times. The chain links TRBV5-1 to TRBJ2-7; tentatively, D is TRBD1 or TRBD2 (5 bases each). CDR1 SGHRS and CDR2 YFSETQ come from the germline V gene. The V end lost 0 bases, the J end lost 0 bases, and 10 bases lay between the germline ends. The CDR3 covers 15 residues. The CDR3 loop reads CASSLGGTSSYEQYF. The CDR3 coding sequence is TGCGCCAGCAGCTTGGGGGGGACCAGCTCCTACGAGCAGTACTTC. The full variable domain, rest sourced from reference TRBV5-1 and TRBJ2-7, is KAGVTQTPRYLIKTRGQQVTLSCSPISGHRSVSWYQQTPGQGLQFLFEYFSETQRNKGNFPGRFSGRQFSNSRSEMNVSTLELGDSALYLCASSLGGTSSYEQYFGPGTRLTVT.

This chain links TRBV28 with TRBJ2-5; 7 bases map to TRBD2. The CDR3 runs 14 residues. Trimming at V came to 5 bases and at J to 5 bases, leaving 8 bases not matched to a gene. Germline V gene lookup returns CDR1 MDHEN and CDR2 SYDVKM. For the CDR3, the DNA is TGTGCCAGCAGTCCCGGGACTATTGCGGAGACCCAGTACTTC. Translation: CASSPGTIAETQYF.

This rearrangement joins TRBV11-2 to TRBJ2-1; TRBD2 might be the D (6 bases). Germline V lookup: CDR1 SGHAT, CDR2 FQNNGV. This CDR3 is built from 14 residues. V was shortened by 8 bases and J by 7 bases, with 18 bases between the two germline ends. This chain's CDR3 is CASGNPRGGNEQFF. The CDR3 DNA sequence: TGTGCCAGCGGCAACCCTAGGGGAGGTAATGAGCAGTTCTTC. The whole variable domain, filled in from reference TRBV11-2 and TRBJ2-1, reads EAGVAQSPRYKIIEKRQSVAFWCNPISGHATLYWYQQILGQGPKLLIQFQNNGVVDDSQLPKDRFSAERLKGVDSTLKIQPAKLEDSAVYLCASGNPRGGNEQFFGPGTRLTVL.

This clonotype was seen repeatedly, ten times or more. The V gene is TRBV24-1, the J gene TRBJ2-7; D is uncertain. V dropped 2 bases and J dropped 1 base, with 8 bases sitting between them. This CDR3 comprises 14 residues. Germline-derived CDR1 and CDR2 are KGHDR and SFDVKD. The CDR3 is CATSDSSSSYEQYF. The CDR3 DNA is TGTGCCACCAGTGATTCTTCTAGTTCCTACGAGCAGTACTTC.

This clonotype has a count of ten or more. The chain carries TRBV27 and TRBJ2-1, with D tentatively TRBD2 (5 bases). In germline, CDR1 is MNHEY, CDR2 SMNVEV (reference sequence). The CDR3 runs 16 residues. Trimming removed 0 bases at V and 0 bases at J, with 9 bases between. As DNA, the CDR3 is TGTGCCAGCAGTTTATCTGTGGGGAGCTCCTACAATGAGCAGTTCTTC. Translation: CASSLSVGSSYNEQFF.

This clonotype was recorded at least ten times. The chain uses TRBV28 and TRBJ2-1; 9 bases fit TRBD2. Per germline, CDR1 MDHEN and CDR2 SYDVKM. There are 14 residues in the CDR3. V lost 7 bases to trimming and J lost 5 bases; unmatched junction nucleotides: 6. CDR3 bases: TGTGCCAGCATCCCCCTAGCGGGAAACAATGAGCAGTTCTTC. It codes for CASIPLAGNNEQFF.

The chain has TRBV6-5 and TRBJ1-1; possibly TRBD1 for D (5 bases). Trimming removed 6 bases from V and 11 bases from J, with 16 bases in between. The CDR3 loop spans 12 amino acids. The germline V gene encodes CDR1 MNHEY and CDR2 SVGAGI. This CDR3 is CASRPKGKGAFF. The CDR3 nucleotides read TGTGCCAGCAGGCCCAAGGGGAAGGGTGCTTTCTTT.

At least ten counts were recorded for this clonotype. The chain uses TRBV29-1 and TRBJ2-1; D is ambiguous. Germline CDR1 reads SQVTM; CDR2 reads ANQGSEA. The CDR3 has 16 residues. Trimming left V 5 bases short and J 5 bases short, with 22 bases between. Here the CDR3 reads CSVYFALVSGDNEQFF. The CDR3 bases are TGCAGCGTTTATTTCGCGTTGGTCTCGGGCGACAATGAGCAGTTCTTC.

This clonotype was observed a handful of times. This chain joins TRBV4-2 and TRBJ2-3; D is ambiguous. Germline V CDR1 and CDR2: LGHNA, YNFKEQ. V lost 3 bases and J 0 bases, leaving 13 bases between the germline ends. CDR3 size: 16 residues. The CDR3 region is CASSHSGSASTDTQYF. The CDR3 region has the DNA TGTGCCAGCAGCCACAGTGGGTCTGCTAGCACAGATACGCAGTATTTT.

The chain recombines TRBV6-4 with TRBJ2-3, with D unclear. Germline values: CDR1 MRHNA, CDR2 SNTAGT. The CDR3 covers 14 residues. Deletions cut 6 bases from V and 8 bases from J, with 18 bases between. CDR3 sequence reads: CASSPDPYPATQYF. The CDR3 nucleotides are TGTGCCAGCAGCCCCGACCCGTATCCCGCTACGCAGTATTTT.

The chain uses TRBV7-9 and TRBJ2-2; D is ambiguous. In germline, CDR1 is SEHNR, CDR2 FQNEAQ (reference sequence). Trimming took off 5 bases at V and 3 bases at J, with 13 bases between the two ends. The length of the CDR3 is 15 residues. CDR3 region: CASSTGSGDTGELFF. DNA for the CDR3: TGTGCCAGCAGCACCGGTTCTGGGGACACCGGGGAGCTGTTTTTT.

This clonotype has only a few counts. The rearrangement uses TRBV5-6 and TRBJ2-1, with 7 bases aligning to TRBD1. This CDR3 is built from 16 residues. With V trimmed by 2 bases and J by 2 bases, 7 bases remained unmatched. Germline V gene lookup returns CDR1 SGHDT and CDR2 YYEEEE. The DNA for the CDR3 is TGTGCCAGCAGCTTCAACAGGGGAAAGGCCTACAATGAGCAGTTCTTC. Translation: CASSFNRGKAYNEQFF.